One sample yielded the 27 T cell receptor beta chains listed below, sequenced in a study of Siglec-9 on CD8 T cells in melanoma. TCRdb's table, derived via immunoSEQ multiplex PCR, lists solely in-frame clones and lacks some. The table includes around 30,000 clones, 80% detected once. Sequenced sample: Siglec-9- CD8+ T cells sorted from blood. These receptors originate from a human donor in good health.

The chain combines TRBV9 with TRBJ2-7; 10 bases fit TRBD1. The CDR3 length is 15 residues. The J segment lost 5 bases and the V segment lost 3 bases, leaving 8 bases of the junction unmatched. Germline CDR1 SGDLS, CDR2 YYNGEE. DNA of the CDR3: TGTGCCAGCAGCGCCCGGGACAGGGGAGTCGACGAGCAGTACTTC. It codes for CASSARDRGVDEQYF. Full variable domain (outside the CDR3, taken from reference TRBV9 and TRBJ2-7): DSGVTQTPKHLITATGQRVTLRCSPRSGDLSVYWYQQSLDQGLQFLIQYYNGEERAKGNILERFSAQQFPDLHSELNLSSLELGDSALYFCASSARDRGVDEQYFGPGTRLTVT.

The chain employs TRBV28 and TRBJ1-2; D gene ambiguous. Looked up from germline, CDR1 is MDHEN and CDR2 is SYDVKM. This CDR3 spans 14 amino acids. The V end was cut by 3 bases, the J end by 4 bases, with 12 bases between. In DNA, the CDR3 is TGTGCCAGCAGTTTGGCCAGTGCCTTCTATGGCTACACCTTC. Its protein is CASSLASAFYGYTF.

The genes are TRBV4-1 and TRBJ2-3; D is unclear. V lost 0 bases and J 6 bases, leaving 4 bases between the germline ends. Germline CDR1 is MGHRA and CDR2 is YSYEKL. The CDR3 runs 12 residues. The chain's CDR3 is CASSQDLDTQYF. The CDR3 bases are TGCGCCAGCAGCCAAGATCTGGATACGCAGTATTTT.

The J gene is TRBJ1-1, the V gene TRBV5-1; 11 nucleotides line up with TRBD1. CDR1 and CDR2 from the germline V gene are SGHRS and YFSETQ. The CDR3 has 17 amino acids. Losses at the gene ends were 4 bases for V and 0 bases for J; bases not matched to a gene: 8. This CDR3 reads CASSLGQGVRVNTEAFF. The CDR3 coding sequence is TGCGCCAGCAGCCTGGGACAGGGGGTAAGGGTGAACACTGAAGCTTTCTTT. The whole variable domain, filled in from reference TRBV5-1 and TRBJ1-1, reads KAGVTQTPRYLIKTRGQQVTLSCSPISGHRSVSWYQQTPGQGLQFLFEYFSETQRNKGNFPGRFSGRQFSNSRSEMNVSTLELGDSALYLCASSLGQGVRVNTEAFFGQGTRLTVV.

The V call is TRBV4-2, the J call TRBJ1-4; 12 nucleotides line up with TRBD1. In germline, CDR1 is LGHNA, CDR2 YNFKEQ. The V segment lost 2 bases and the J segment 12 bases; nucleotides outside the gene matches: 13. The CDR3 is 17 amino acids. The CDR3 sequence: CASSQSGTGGPWLELFF. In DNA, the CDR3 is TGTGCCAGCAGCCAATCCGGGACAGGGGGCCCTTGGCTTGAACTGTTTTTT.

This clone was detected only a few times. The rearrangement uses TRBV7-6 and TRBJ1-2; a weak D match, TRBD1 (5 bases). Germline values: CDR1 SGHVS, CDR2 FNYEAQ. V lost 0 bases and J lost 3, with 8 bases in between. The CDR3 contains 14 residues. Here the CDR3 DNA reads TGTGCCAGCAGCTTAGCGGCAGGGTACTATGGCTACACCTTC. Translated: CASSLAAGYYGYTF.

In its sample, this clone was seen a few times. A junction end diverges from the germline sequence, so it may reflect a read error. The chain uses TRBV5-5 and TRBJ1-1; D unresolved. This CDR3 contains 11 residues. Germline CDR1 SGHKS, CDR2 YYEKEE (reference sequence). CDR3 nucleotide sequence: TGTGCCAGCATCTTGCACACTGAAGCTTTCTTT. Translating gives CASILHTEAFF.

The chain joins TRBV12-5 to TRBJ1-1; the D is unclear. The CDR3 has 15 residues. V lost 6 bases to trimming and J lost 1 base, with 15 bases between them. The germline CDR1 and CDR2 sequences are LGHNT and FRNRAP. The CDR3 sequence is CASGWPGLENTEAFF. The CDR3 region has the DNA TGTGCTAGTGGCTGGCCCGGGCTCGAGAACACTGAAGCTTTCTTT.

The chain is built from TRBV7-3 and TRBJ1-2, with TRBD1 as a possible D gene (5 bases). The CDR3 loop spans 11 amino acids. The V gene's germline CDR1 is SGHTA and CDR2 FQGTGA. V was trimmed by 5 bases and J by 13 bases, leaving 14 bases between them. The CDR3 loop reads CASSLGGAPTF. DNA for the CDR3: TGTGCCAGCAGCCTAGGAGGGGCTCCCACCTTC.

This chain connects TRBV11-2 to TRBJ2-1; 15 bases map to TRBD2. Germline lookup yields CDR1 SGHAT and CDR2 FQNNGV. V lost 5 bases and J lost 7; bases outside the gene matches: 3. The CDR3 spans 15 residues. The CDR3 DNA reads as TGTGCCAGCAGCCCAGGGACTAGCGGGGGGAATGAGCAGTTCTTC. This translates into CASSPGTSGGNEQFF.

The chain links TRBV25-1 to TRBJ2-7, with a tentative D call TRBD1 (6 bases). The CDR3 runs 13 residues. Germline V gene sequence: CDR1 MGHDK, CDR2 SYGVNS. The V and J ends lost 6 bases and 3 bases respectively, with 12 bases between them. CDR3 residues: CASSEGQIYEQYF. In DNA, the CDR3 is TGTGCCAGCAGCGAGGGACAAATCTACGAGCAGTACTTC.

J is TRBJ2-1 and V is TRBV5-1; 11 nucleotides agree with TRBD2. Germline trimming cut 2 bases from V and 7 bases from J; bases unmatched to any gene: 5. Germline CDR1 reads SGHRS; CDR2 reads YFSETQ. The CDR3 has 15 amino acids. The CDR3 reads CASSLLAGAGNEQFF. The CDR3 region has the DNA TGCGCCAGCAGCTTACTAGCGGGGGCGGGAAATGAGCAGTTCTTC. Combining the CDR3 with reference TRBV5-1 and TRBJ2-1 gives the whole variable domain KAGVTQTPRYLIKTRGQQVTLSCSPISGHRSVSWYQQTPGQGLQFLFEYFSETQRNKGNFPGRFSGRQFSNSRSEMNVSTLELGDSALYLCASSLLAGAGNEQFFGPGTRLTVL.

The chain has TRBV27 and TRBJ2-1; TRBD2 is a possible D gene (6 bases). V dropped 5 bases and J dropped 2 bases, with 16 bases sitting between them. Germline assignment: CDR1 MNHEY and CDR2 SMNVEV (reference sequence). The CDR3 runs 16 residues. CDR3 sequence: CASSPGTHRTYNEQFF. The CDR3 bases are TGTGCCAGCAGTCCGGGGACTCATCGTACCTACAATGAGCAGTTCTTC.

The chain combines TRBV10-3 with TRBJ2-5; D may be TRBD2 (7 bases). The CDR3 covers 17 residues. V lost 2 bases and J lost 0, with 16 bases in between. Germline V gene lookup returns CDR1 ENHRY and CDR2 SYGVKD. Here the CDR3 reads CAISEVGRGGDQETQYF. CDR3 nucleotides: TGTGCCATCAGTGAGGTCGGCAGGGGAGGGGACCAAGAGACCCAGTACTTC.

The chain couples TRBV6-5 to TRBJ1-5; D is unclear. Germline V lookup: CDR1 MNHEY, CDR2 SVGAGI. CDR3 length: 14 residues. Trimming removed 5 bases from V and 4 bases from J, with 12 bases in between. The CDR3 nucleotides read TGTGCCAGCAGTAAAAGAGGGTTTAATCAGCCCCAGCATTTT. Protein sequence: CASSKRGFNQPQHF.

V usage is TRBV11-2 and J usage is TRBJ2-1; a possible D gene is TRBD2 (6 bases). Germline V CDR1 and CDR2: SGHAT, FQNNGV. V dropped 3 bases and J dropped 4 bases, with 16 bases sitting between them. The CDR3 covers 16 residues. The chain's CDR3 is CASSFWDFEIYNEQFF. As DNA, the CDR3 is TGTGCCAGCAGCTTCTGGGACTTCGAAATATACAATGAGCAGTTCTTC.

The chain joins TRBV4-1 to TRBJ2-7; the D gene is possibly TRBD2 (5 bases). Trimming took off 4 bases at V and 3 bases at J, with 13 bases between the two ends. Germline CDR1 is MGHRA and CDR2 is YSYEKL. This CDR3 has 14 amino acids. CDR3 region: CASSPLRGSYEQYF. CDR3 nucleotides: TGCGCCAGCAGCCCCCTTCGGGGTAGCTACGAGCAGTACTTC.

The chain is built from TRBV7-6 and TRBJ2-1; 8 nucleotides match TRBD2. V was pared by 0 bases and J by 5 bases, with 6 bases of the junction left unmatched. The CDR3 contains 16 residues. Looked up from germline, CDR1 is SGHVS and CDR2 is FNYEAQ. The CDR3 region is CASSLAGLAVHNEQFF. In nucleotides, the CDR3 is TGTGCCAGCAGCTTAGCCGGACTAGCAGTACACAATGAGCAGTTCTTC.

The CDR3 protein is CASSGTVPPGANVLTF. Written as DNA, the CDR3 is TGTGCCAGCAGTGGGACGGTCCCCCCTGGGGCCAACGTCCTGACTTTC. The V and J genes are TRBV27 and TRBJ2-6; D may correspond to TRBD1 or TRBD2 (5 bases each). This CDR3 comprises 16 residues. Trimming pared 5 bases from V and 2 bases from J, leaving 13 bases between. Germline loops: CDR1 MNHEY, CDR2 SMNVEV (reference sequence).

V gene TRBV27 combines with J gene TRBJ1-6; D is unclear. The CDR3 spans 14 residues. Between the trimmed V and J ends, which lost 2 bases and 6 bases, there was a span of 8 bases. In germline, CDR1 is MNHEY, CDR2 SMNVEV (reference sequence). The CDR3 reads CASSLARTNSPLHF. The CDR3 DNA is TGTGCCAGCAGTTTAGCCCGGACTAATTCACCCCTCCACTTT.

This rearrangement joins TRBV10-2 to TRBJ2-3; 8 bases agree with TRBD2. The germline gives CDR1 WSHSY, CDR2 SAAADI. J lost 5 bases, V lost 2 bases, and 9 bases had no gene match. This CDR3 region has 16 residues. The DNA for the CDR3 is TGCGCCAGCAGTGAGAGTGTGACTAGCGTTATAGATACGCAGTATTTT. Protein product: CASSESVTSVIDTQYF.

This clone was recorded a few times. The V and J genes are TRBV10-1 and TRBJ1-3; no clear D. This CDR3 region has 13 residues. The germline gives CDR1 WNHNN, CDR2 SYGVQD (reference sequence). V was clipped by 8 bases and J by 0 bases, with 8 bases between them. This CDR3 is CASPESSGNTIYF. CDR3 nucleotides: TGCGCCAGCCCCGAGAGCTCTGGAAACACCATATATTTT.

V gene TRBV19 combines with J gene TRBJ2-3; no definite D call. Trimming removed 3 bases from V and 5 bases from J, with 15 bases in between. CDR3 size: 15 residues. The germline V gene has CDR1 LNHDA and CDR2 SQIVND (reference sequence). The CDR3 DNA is TGTGCCAGTAGTATTCCCGGCCACACGGGAGATACGCAGTATTTT. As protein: CASSIPGHTGDTQYF.

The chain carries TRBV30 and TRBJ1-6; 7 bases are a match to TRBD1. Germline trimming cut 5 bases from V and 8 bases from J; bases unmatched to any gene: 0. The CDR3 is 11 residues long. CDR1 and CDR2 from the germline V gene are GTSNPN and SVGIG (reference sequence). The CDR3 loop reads CAWGQDSPLHF. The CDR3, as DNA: TGTGCCTGGGGACAGGATTCACCCCTCCACTTT.

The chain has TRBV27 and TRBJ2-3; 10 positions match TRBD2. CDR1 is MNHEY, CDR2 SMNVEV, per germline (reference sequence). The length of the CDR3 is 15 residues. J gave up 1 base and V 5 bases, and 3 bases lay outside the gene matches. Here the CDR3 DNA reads TGTGCCAGCAGTGTAGGGACTAGCGGCACAGATACGCAGTATTTT. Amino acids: CASSVGTSGTDTQYF.

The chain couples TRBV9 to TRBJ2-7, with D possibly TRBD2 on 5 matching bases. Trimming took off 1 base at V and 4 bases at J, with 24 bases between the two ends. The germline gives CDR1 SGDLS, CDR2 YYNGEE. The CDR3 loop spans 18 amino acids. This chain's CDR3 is CASSVLRLVDPGDYEQYV. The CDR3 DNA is TGTGCCAGCAGCGTACTTCGGCTAGTTGACCCCGGGGATTACGAGCAGTACGTC.

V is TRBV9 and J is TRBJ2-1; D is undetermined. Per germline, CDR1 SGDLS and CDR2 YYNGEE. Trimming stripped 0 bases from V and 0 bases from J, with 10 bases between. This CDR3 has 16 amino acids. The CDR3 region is CASSVDVASSYNEQFF. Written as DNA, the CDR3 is TGTGCCAGCAGCGTAGATGTCGCCTCCTCCTACAATGAGCAGTTCTTC.